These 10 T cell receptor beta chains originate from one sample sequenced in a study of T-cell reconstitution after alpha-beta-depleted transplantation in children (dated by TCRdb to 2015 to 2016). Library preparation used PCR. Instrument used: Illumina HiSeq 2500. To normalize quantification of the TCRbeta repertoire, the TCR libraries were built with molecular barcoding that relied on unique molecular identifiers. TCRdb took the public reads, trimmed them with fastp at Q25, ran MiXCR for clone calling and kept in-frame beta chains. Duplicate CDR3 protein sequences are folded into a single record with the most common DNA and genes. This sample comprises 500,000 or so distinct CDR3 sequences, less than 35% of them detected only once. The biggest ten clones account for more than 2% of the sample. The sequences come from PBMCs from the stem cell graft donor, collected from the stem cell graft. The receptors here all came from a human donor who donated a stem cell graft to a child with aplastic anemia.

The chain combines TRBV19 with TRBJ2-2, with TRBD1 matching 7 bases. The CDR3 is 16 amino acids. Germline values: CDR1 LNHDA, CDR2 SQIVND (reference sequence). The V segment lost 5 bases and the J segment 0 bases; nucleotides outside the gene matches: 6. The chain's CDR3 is CASSPRDSANTGELFF. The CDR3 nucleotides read TGTGCCAGTAGTCCCCGGGACAGCGCGAACACCGGGGAGCTGTTTTTT.

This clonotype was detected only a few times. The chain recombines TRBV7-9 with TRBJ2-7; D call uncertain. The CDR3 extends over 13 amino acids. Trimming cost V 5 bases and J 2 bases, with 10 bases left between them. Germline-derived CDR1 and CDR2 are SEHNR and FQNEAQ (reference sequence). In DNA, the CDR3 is TGTGCCAGCAGCCGTCTGGACCCCTACGAGCAGTACTTC. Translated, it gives CASSRLDPYEQYF.

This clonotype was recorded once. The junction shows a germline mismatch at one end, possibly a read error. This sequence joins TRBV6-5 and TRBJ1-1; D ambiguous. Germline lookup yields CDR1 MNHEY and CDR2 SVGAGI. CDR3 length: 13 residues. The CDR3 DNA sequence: TGTGCCACCAGTTATGAGGTGAACACTGAAGCTTTCTTT. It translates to CATSYEVNTEAFF.

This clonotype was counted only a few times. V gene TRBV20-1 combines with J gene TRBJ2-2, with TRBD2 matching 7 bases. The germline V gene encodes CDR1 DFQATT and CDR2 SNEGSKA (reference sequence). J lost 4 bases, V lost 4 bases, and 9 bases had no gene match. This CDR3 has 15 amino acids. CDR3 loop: CSATTGLGRTGELFF. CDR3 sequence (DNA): TGCAGTGCTACCACCGGACTAGGCCGCACCGGGGAGCTGTTTTTT.

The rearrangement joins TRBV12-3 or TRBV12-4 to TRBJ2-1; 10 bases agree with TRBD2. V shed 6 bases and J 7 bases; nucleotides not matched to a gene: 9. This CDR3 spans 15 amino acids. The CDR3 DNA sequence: TGTGCCAGCAGATGGGGACTAGCGATGAGTAATGAGCAGTTCTTC. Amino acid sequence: CASRWGLAMSNEQFF.

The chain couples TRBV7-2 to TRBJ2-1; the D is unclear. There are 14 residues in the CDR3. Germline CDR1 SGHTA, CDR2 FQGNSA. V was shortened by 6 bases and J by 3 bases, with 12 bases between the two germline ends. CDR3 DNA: TGTGCCAGCAGGGCACGGGCAAACTACAATGAGCAGTTCTTC. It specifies CASRARANYNEQFF.

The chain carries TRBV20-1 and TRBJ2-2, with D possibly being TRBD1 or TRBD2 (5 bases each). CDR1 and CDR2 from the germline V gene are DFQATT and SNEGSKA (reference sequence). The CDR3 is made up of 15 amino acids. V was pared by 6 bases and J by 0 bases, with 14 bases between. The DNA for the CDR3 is TGCAGTGCCGCGAGGGAAGGGGCGAACACCGGGGAGCTGTTTTTT. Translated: CSAAREGANTGELFF.

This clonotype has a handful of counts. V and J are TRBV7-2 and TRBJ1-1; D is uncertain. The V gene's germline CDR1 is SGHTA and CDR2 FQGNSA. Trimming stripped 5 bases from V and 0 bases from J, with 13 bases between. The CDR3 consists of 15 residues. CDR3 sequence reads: CASSPALAVNTEAFF. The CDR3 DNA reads TGTGCCAGCAGCCCGGCCCTTGCGGTGAACACTGAAGCTTTCTTT.

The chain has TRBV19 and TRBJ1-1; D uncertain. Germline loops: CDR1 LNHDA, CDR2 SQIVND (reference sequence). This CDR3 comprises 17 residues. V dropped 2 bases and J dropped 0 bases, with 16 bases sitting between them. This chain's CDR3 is CASSILGIGNMNTEAFF. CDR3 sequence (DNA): TGTGCCAGTAGTATATTAGGGATCGGAAACATGAACACTGAAGCTTTCTTT.

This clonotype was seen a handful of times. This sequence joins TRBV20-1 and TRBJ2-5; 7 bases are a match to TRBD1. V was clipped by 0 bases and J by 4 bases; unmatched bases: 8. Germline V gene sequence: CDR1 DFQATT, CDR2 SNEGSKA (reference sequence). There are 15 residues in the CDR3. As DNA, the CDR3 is TGCAGTGCTAGAGATCGACAGGGTCTGGGAGAGACCCAGTACTTC. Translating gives CSARDRQGLGETQYF.